A selection of T cell receptor beta chains follows, all from one sample in a study of T cell responses to AZD1222 COVID-19 vaccine. Profiling relied on immunoSEQ multiplex PCR, and the TCRdb table lists in-frame clones only, not all of them. The profile shows over 110,000 clones, around 91% of them singletons. Here the sequenced sample was peripheral blood, taken 28 days after the second AZD1222 dose. The receptors were gathered from an adult who received the AZD1222 COVID-19 vaccine. The conserved cysteine and the conserved F or W are not part of the CDR3 here. Clone size is stated in some rows and not others, as once, few, many or a class when expanded.

j_gene	abundance	v_gene	CDR3aa
TRBJ1-1	.	TRBV6-4	ASSETGLNTEAF
TRBJ1-4	.	TRBV29-1	SADRGDEKLF
TRBJ2-3	.	TRBV28	ASSTSADTQY
TRBJ2-7	.	TRBV16	ASSQYTRADEQY
TRBJ2-3	.	TRBV6-1	ASSERPWDTQY
TRBJ1-1	.	TRBV20-1	SASGRLNTEAF
TRBJ2-3	.	TRBV19	ASTLKNQDTQY
TRBJ1-6	.	TRBV7-8	ASSLARQGDSPLH
TRBJ2-2	.	TRBV12-5	ASGLNTGELF
TRBJ2-7	.	TRBV27	ASSLRDRGQESYEQY
TRBJ1-6	.	TRBV27	ATAPSRGPSSYNSPLH
TRBJ2-2	.	TRBV9	ASSPQGGLSTGELF
TRBJ1-5	.	TRBV4-1	ASSQVLWGEDQPQH
TRBJ1-2	.	TRBV28	ASSPNPIGGYGYT
TRBJ1-2	.	TRBV12-3/TRBV12-4	ASSGDSYGYT
TRBJ1-2	.	TRBV19	ASSIRYRGPGYT
TRBJ2-5	.	TRBV7-8	ASSPPEAQETQY
TRBJ2-1	.	TRBV5-1	ASSLALTGGPRPNNEQF
TRBJ2-7	.	TRBV6-2/TRBV6-3	ASSYSGEGEQY
TRBJ1-2	.	TRBV6-2/TRBV6-3	ASSYSYRVTDGYT
TRBJ2-3	.	TRBV19	ASSIRASGKRD
TRBJ1-5	.	TRBV2	ASSNGTGGKQPQH
TRBJ1-2	once	TRBV29-1	SVEDGGSYGYT
TRBJ2-3	.	TRBV9	ASSVGGRSTDTQY
TRBJ1-5	.	TRBV19	ASSIGALGPQH
TRBJ2-1	once	TRBV6-4	ASGGGLATNEQF
TRBJ1-1	.	TRBV28	ATNGGTMNTEAF
TRBJ2-1	.	TRBV5-1	ASSLDPSGNGNEQF
TRBJ1-1	.	TRBV19	ASTLFGGGTEAF
TRBJ1-3	.	TRBV14	ASSQVAQGNTIY
TRBJ2-3	.	TRBV27	ASSLSFSSTDTQY
TRBJ1-4	.	TRBV4-3	ASSQDQIGRPSTNEKLF
TRBJ2-5	.	TRBV24-1	ATRDGATETQY
TRBJ1-2	once	TRBV4-2	ASSQDRGTVLVYGYT
TRBJ2-5	.	TRBV3-1/TRBV3-2	ASSQDQTSGARGTQY
TRBJ2-1	.	TRBV19	ASSGTSGTDYNEQF
TRBJ1-5	.	TRBV24-1	ATSDYGGPQH
TRBJ1-1	.	TRBV27	ASSWGLGNTEAF
TRBJ1-2	many	TRBV6-1	ASSETLRQYNYGYT
TRBJ2-7	once	TRBV9	ASSVGTTSGIRSYEQY
TRBJ2-3	.	TRBV2	ASDSGVPSTDTQY
TRBJ2-3	.	TRBV19	ASSPRTVRGESDTQY
TRBJ2-7	.	TRBV28	ASSPFNSYEQY
TRBJ2-3	many	TRBV6-1	ASSELAGGPDTQY
TRBJ2-2	.	TRBV4-2	ASSQDETGELF
TRBJ1-4	.	TRBV5-1	ASSLQGAGREKLF
TRBJ2-7	once	TRBV6-6	ASSYSGGRRYEQY
TRBJ1-2	.	TRBV20-1	SASDLVYGYT
TRBJ2-5	once	TRBV3-1/TRBV3-2	ASSQDSPIRTGGGFVETQY
TRBJ1-1	.	TRBV7-9	ASSTPAQGYTEAF
TRBJ2-1	.	TRBV30	AWSPRLAGEQF
TRBJ2-7	.	TRBV10-3	AISESTSGMSYEQY
TRBJ1-5	.	TRBV19	ASSMGAAGRQPQH
TRBJ2-1	.	TRBV6-6	ASSYTANEQF
TRBJ1-2	.	TRBV2	ASSWSPGQRYT
TRBJ1-1	.	TRBV6-5	ASSSGTGRDF
TRBJ2-1	.	TRBV7-8	ASSSISGGGNEQF
TRBJ2-7	.	TRBV15	ATSSRLAGVLEQY
TRBJ1-1	.	TRBV5-6	ASSLLRATEAF